This entry lists 31 T cell receptor beta chains sequenced from one sample in a study of blood T cell repertoires in COVID-19. Measured with immunoSEQ multiplex PCR; TCRdb has only the in-frame clones, and not every one. This sample has 100,000 to 150,000 clones, with more than 70% found just once. Material for sequencing was peripheral blood. Source of these receptors: a man in his 60s with acute or convalescent COVID-19.

This chain uses TRBV7-9 with TRBJ2-5; D possibly corresponds to TRBD1 (6 bases). Germline assignment: CDR1 SEHNR and CDR2 FQNEAQ (reference sequence). The CDR3 spans 15 residues. V was pared by 6 bases and J by 0 bases, with 14 bases between. For the CDR3, the DNA is TGTGCCAGCAGTCGGACAGCTCTGTACCAAGAGACCCAGTACTTC. Translated: CASSRTALYQETQYF.

The chain joins TRBV4-3 to TRBJ1-4; D call uncertain. The CDR3 totals 15 residues. The V and J ends lost 0 bases and 2 bases respectively, with 7 bases between them. Germline-derived CDR1 and CDR2 are LGHNA and YSLEER. The CDR3 bases are TGCGCCAGCAGCCAAGAGACACAGACTAATGAAAAACTGTTTTTT. Protein sequence: CASSQETQTNEKLFF.

The gene calls are TRBV5-1 and TRBJ2-3; no clear D gene. The V gene's germline CDR1 is SGHRS and CDR2 YFSETQ. Trimming left V 2 bases short and J 2 bases short, with 9 bases between. The CDR3 is made up of 14 amino acids. The CDR3 here is CASSFETTTDTQYF. CDR3 in DNA: TGCGCCAGCAGCTTCGAAACAACCACAGATACGCAGTATTTT.

The CDR3 spells CASSVGGRAANEQFF. CDR3 nucleotide sequence: TGTGCCAGCAGCGTGGGCGGGAGGGCCGCCAATGAGCAGTTCTTC. The gene calls are TRBV9 and TRBJ2-1, with 9 nucleotides matching TRBD2. Germline CDR1 SGDLS, CDR2 YYNGEE. The CDR3 extends over 15 amino acids. V was pared by 2 bases and J by 6 bases, with 6 bases of the junction left unmatched.

The chain is built from TRBV28 and TRBJ2-2, with 11 bases aligning to TRBD2. The CDR3 totals 18 residues. V lost 5 bases, J lost 1 base, and 9 bases stayed unmatched. Germline V gives CDR1 MDHEN, CDR2 SYDVKM. CDR3 nucleotides: TGTGCCAGCAGTGGAACTAGCGGGAGAAGAGTGAACACCGGGGAGCTGTTTTTT. Its protein product is CASSGTSGRRVNTGELFF.

This chain connects TRBV28 to TRBJ1-3; no reliable D call. CDR1 and CDR2 from the germline V gene are MDHEN and SYDVKM. The CDR3 runs to 16 residues. V dropped 6 bases and J dropped 0 bases, with 15 bases sitting between them. The CDR3 sequence: CASSPGLLLSGNTIYF. As DNA, the CDR3 is TGTGCCAGCAGCCCCGGACTGCTTCTCTCTGGAAACACCATATATTTT.

The chain combines TRBV6-1 with TRBJ2-7, with a weak D call TRBD1 (5 bases). V was trimmed by 0 bases and J by 4 bases, leaving 10 bases between them. The length of the CDR3 is 14 residues. Germline V gene lookup returns CDR1 MNHNS and CDR2 SASEGT. In nucleotides, the CDR3 is TGTGCCAGCAGTGAAGCGGGGCGATTATACGAGCAGTACTTC. Translated: CASSEAGRLYEQYF.

The chain has TRBV4-3 and TRBJ1-1; unclear D gene. CDR3 size: 14 residues. Germline loops: CDR1 LGHNA, CDR2 YSLEER. V was trimmed by 5 bases and J by 2 bases, leaving 12 bases between them. CDR3 DNA: TGCGCCAGCAGCACCGATTACATTAACACTGAAGCTTTCTTT. Its protein is CASSTDYINTEAFF.

The chain employs TRBV28 and TRBJ2-7; possibly TRBD2 for D (5 bases). V lost 4 bases to trimming and J lost 2 bases, with 15 bases between them. The CDR3 length is 15 residues. The V gene's germline CDR1 is MDHEN and CDR2 SYDVKM. In DNA, the CDR3 is TGTGCCAGCAGTTCCCCCGGACTGAAACCCTACGAGCAGTACTTC. Encoded protein: CASSSPGLKPYEQYF.

The chain uses TRBV6-5 and TRBJ1-4; D is undetermined. V gave up 0 bases and J gave up 7 bases, with 12 bases separating them. CDR1 and CDR2 from the germline V gene are MNHEY and SVGAGI. There are 15 residues in the CDR3. CDR3 region: CASSYSTGVGEKLFF. As DNA, the CDR3 is TGTGCCAGCAGTTACTCGACGGGTGTCGGTGAAAAACTGTTTTTT.

The chain is built from TRBV27 and TRBJ1-2; D gene ambiguous. Germline V gene sequence: CDR1 MNHEY, CDR2 SMNVEV (reference sequence). The V end was cut by 5 bases, the J end by 1 base, with 20 bases between. This CDR3 spans 17 amino acids. CDR3 in amino acids: CASSPGSDYSNNYGYTF. DNA of the CDR3: TGTGCCAGCAGTCCCGGGAGCGACTACTCTAATAACTATGGCTACACCTTC.

This chain uses TRBV27 with TRBJ2-7; 10 nucleotides agree with TRBD1. This CDR3 is 15 amino acids long. Trimming cost V 2 bases and J 7 bases; bases outside gene matches: 8. Per the germline V gene, CDR1 is MNHEY and CDR2 is SMNVEV (reference sequence). The CDR3, as DNA: TGTGCCAGCAGTTTAGAAACGGGACAGGGGTATGAGCAGTACTTC. The encoded protein is CASSLETGQGYEQYF.

This rearrangement joins TRBV10-3 to TRBJ2-1, with 9 bases identical to TRBD2. CDR1 ENHRY and CDR2 SYGVKD come from the germline V gene. With 4 bases clipped from V and 9 bases from J, the junction kept 7 bases outside the gene matches. The CDR3 is made up of 14 amino acids. Here the CDR3 DNA reads TGTGCCATCAGTGGGGATGGCGGGAGGGCTGAGCAGTTCTTC. As protein: CAISGDGGRAEQFF.

This clone has only one observation. The chain couples TRBV25-1 to TRBJ2-6; maybe TRBD1 (6 bases). The CDR3 has 17 amino acids. V was pared by 7 bases and J by 0 bases, with 16 bases between. The germline V gene encodes CDR1 MGHDK and CDR2 SYGVNS. CDR3 sequence: CASKGPGHYSGANVLTF. CDR3 DNA sequence: TGTGCCAGCAAAGGTCCGGGACATTACTCTGGGGCCAACGTCCTGACTTTC.

The genes are TRBV6-5 and TRBJ2-2; D call uncertain. The CDR3 is 13 residues long. From germline, CDR1 is MNHEY and CDR2 SVGAGI. Deletions cut 6 bases from V and 6 bases from J, with 11 bases between. The CDR3 protein is CASRPGSAGELFF. CDR3 sequence (DNA): TGTGCCAGCAGACCCGGTTCGGCCGGGGAGCTGTTTTTT.

This clone has a single count. This chain connects TRBV5-1 to TRBJ1-2, with 7 positions matching TRBD1. CDR1 and CDR2 from the germline V gene are SGHRS and YFSETQ. V was clipped by 8 bases and J by 4 bases; unmatched bases: 17. This CDR3 is built from 16 residues. CDR3 nucleotide sequence: TGCGCCAGTCGCCGGGGACTTTCGGGACAGAGCTATGGCTACACCTTC. This translates into CASRRGLSGQSYGYTF.

The chain links TRBV5-1 to TRBJ1-5; D is possibly TRBD1 (5 bases). Germline loops: CDR1 SGHRS, CDR2 YFSETQ. This CDR3 comprises 16 residues. V was cut by 1 base and J by 4 bases, with 15 bases left in between. The CDR3 spells CASSLPRGKGNQPQHF. In nucleotides, the CDR3 is TGCGCCAGCAGCTTGCCGCGGGGGAAGGGGAATCAGCCCCAGCATTTT. Full variable domain (rest looked up from reference TRBV5-1 and TRBJ1-5): KAGVTQTPRYLIKTRGQQVTLSCSPISGHRSVSWYQQTPGQGLQFLFEYFSETQRNKGNFPGRFSGRQFSNSRSEMNVSTLELGDSALYLCASSLPRGKGNQPQHFGDGTRLSIL.

This clone was recorded only once. Here the CDR3 reads CASSQDRGRGRQPQHF. The CDR3 nucleotides read TGTGCCAGCAGCCAAGATAGAGGCAGGGGGCGACAGCCCCAGCATTTT. This chain uses TRBV4-2 with TRBJ1-5, with 8 bases lining up with TRBD1. The V segment lost 0 bases and the J segment 7 bases; nucleotides outside the gene matches: 8. Germline lookup yields CDR1 LGHNA and CDR2 YNFKEQ. This CDR3 has 16 residues.

The gene calls are TRBV28 and TRBJ2-2; D remains ambiguous. The germline V and J ends were trimmed by 10 bases and 5 bases, with 8 bases remaining between them. Germline loops: CDR1 MDHEN, CDR2 SYDVKM. The CDR3 has 11 residues. CDR3 amino acids: CATQLTGELFF. CDR3 DNA: TGTGCCACCCAGTTAACCGGGGAGCTGTTTTTT.

The chain joins TRBV4-3 to TRBJ1-2, with D unclear. Germline-derived CDR1 and CDR2 are LGHNA and YSLEER. The length of the CDR3 is 17 residues. The ends were cut back, 0 bases at V and 2 bases at J, with 16 bases in the middle. The CDR3 bases are TGCGCCAGCAGCCAAGAATTCGCGGCAGCCGTGAACTATGGCTACACCTTC. Protein: CASSQEFAAAVNYGYTF.

The V gene is TRBV5-4, the J gene TRBJ2-1, with a weak D call TRBD2 (5 bases). The CDR3 is 16 residues long. V was clipped by 4 bases and J by 2 bases, with 16 bases between them. Germline CDR1 SGHNT, CDR2 YYREEE (reference sequence). The CDR3 sequence is CASSALGRGTYNEQFF. The CDR3 DNA sequence: TGTGCCAGCAGCGCTTTGGGGAGAGGGACCTACAATGAGCAGTTCTTC.

The CDR3 protein is CAIKGGGPGNTIYF. The CDR3 DNA is TGTGCCATCAAGGGGGGGGGTCCTGGAAACACCATATATTTT. This chain links TRBV27 with TRBJ1-3, with D perhaps TRBD1 (6 bases). The CDR3 spans 14 residues. Trimming cost V 10 bases and J 2 bases, with 15 bases left between them. CDR1 and CDR2 from the germline V gene are MNHEY and SMNVEV (reference sequence).

The genes are TRBV28 and TRBJ1-4, with D hard to call. The germline V and J ends were trimmed by 2 bases and 4 bases, with 11 bases remaining between them. Germline values: CDR1 MDHEN, CDR2 SYDVKM. The CDR3 totals 15 residues. The chain's CDR3 is CASSLRGSINEKLFF. In DNA, the CDR3 is TGTGCCAGCAGTTTAAGAGGGAGTATTAATGAAAAACTGTTTTTT.

The chain carries TRBV28 and TRBJ2-5; maybe TRBD2 (7 bases). CDR1 is MDHEN and CDR2 is SYDVKM in the germline V gene. Between the trimmed V and J ends, which lost 5 bases and 5 bases, there was a span of 27 bases. CDR3 length: 18 amino acids. DNA of the CDR3: TGTGCCAGCAGTCCGCCCCCGGGGGGCGGTTGGCTCGGTGAGACCCAGTACTTC. This encodes CASSPPPGGGWLGETQYF.

V usage is TRBV19 and J usage is TRBJ1-5; 9 nucleotides match TRBD1. J lost 7 bases, V lost 7 bases, and 2 bases had no gene match. There are 12 residues in the CDR3. Germline assignment: CDR1 LNHDA and CDR2 SQIVND (reference sequence). For the CDR3, the DNA is TGTGCCAGTACGGACAGGGGCCAGCCCCAGCATTTT. Translating it yields CASTDRGQPQHF.

In DNA form, the CDR3 reads TGTGCCAGCAGCCAACTAGCGGGAGGGGAGGGAAATGAGCAGTTCTTC. This gives the protein CASSQLAGGEGNEQFF. The chain joins TRBV3-1 (or the pseudogene TRBV3-2) to TRBJ2-1, with 12 nucleotides matching TRBD2. Germline loops: CDR1 LGHDT, CDR2 YNNKEL (reference sequence). The CDR3 is made up of 16 amino acids. The junction had 6 bases not matched to a gene; V was cut back by 2 bases and J by 7 bases.

The chain is built from TRBV11-3 and TRBJ1-6; TRBD1 might be the D (5 bases). Germline-derived CDR1 and CDR2 are SGHNT and YENEEA. The CDR3 consists of 14 residues. V shed 7 bases and J shed 10 bases, with 17 bases lying between them. CDR3 nucleotide sequence: TGTGCCAGCAAAAGTACGGGGGTGGAATCACCCCTCCACTTT. Translating it yields CASKSTGVESPLHF.

V is TRBV6-5 and J is TRBJ2-7; D is possibly TRBD2 (6 bases). Per the germline V gene, CDR1 is MNHEY and CDR2 is SVGAGI. With 6 bases removed from V and 7 bases from J, the gap between germline ends came to 19 bases. CDR3 length equals 14 residues. The CDR3 region has the DNA TGTGCCAGCAGCCGGGACTCCTCGGGGAGGGAGCAGTACTTC. Its translation: CASSRDSSGREQYF.

V and J are TRBV7-9 and TRBJ1-1; the D is unclear. In germline, CDR1 is SEHNR, CDR2 FQNEAQ (reference sequence). CDR3 length: 13 residues. Trimming cost V 5 bases and J 1 base, with 8 bases left between them. CDR3 DNA: TGTGCCAGCAGCCCTAGTGAGAACACTGAAGCTTTCTTT. Translating gives CASSPSENTEAFF.

This clone has only a few counts. The chain couples TRBV4-3 to TRBJ1-4; no clear D. V lost 3 bases, J lost 8 bases, and 10 bases lay in between. CDR1 and CDR2 from the germline V gene are LGHNA and YSLEER. The CDR3 contains 13 residues. CDR3 region: CASSQTSGEKLFF. DNA for the CDR3: TGCGCCAGCAGCCAGACCTCCGGGGAAAAACTGTTTTTT.

The chain joins TRBV6-5 to TRBJ1-3; 12 nucleotides match TRBD1. Germline CDR1 MNHEY, CDR2 SVGAGI. CDR3 length: 16 residues. V trimming: 2 bases; J trimming: 2 bases; junction bases outside the gene matches: 1. CDR3 nucleotide sequence: TGTGCCAGCAGTTACGGGACAGGGGGCACTGGAAACACCATATATTTT. It specifies CASSYGTGGTGNTIYF.